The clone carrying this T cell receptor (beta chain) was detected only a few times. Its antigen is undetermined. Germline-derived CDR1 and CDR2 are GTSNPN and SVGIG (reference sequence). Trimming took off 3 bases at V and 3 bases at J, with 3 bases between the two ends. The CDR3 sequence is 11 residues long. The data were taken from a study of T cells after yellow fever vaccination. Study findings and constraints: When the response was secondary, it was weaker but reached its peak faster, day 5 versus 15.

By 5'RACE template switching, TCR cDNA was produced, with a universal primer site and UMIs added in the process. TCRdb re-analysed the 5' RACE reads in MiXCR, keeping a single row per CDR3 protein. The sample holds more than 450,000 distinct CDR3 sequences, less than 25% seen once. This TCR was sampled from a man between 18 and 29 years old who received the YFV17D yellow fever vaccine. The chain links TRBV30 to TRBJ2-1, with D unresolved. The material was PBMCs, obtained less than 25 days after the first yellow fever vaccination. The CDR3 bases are TGTGCCTGGAGGTTCTACAATGAGCAGTTCTTC. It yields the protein CAWRFYNEQFF.